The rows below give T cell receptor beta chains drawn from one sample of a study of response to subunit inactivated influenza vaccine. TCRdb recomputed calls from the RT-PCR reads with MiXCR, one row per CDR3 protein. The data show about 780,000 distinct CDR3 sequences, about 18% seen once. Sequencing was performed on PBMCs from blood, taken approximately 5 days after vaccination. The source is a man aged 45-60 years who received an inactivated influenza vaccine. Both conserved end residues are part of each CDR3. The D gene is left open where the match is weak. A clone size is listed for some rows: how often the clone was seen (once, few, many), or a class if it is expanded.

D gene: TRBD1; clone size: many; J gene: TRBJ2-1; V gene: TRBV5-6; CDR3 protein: CASSFGTGLFDEQFF; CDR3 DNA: TGTGCCAGCAGCTTCGGGACAGGGCTTTTCGATGAGCAGTTCTTC
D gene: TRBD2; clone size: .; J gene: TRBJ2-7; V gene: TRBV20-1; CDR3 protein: CSAQGGTSGRGGLYEQYF; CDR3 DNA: TGCAGTGCCCAGGGTGGGACTAGCGGGAGGGGGGGACTTTACGAGCAGTACTTC
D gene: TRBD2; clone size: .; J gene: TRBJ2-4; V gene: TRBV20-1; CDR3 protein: CSAPSGRAENIQYF; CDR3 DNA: TGCAGTGCCCCAAGCGGGAGGGCCGAAAACATTCAGTACTTC
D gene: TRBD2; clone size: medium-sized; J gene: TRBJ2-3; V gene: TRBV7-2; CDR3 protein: CASSWGLAGSTDTQYF; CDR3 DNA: TGTGCCAGCAGCTGGGGACTAGCAGGGTCCACAGATACGCAGTATTTT
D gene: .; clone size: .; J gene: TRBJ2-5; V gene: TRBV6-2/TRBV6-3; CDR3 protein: CASSYSDLLETQYF; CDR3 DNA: TGTGCCAGCAGTTACTCGGATTTGTTGGAGACCCAGTACTTC
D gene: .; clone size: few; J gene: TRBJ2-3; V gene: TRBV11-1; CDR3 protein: CASSPQLPGPGYSTDTQYF; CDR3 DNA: TGTGCCAGCAGCCCCCAATTGCCCGGGCCCGGTTACAGCACAGATACGCAGTATTTT
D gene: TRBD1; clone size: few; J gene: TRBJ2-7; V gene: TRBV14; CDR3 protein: CASSPGQGINYEQYF; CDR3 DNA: TGTGCCAGCAGCCCCGGACAGGGAATTAACTACGAGCAGTACTTC
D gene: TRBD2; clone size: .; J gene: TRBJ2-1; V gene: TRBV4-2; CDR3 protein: CASSLAGGRDEQFF; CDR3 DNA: TGTGCCAGCTCACTAGCGGGGGGGCGAGATGAGCAGTTCTTC
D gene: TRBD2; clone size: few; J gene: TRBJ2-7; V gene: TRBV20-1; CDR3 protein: CSASLAGGLTYEQYF; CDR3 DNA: TGCAGTGCCAGCTTAGCGGGAGGGCTCACCTACGAGCAGTACTTC
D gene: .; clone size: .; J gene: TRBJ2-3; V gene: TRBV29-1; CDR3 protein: CSVDSGTDTQYF; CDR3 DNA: TGCAGCGTTGATTCGGGTACAGATACGCAGTATTTT
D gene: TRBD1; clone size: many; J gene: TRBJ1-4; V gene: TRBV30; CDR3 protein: CAWSGGQFNEKLFF; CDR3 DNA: TGTGCCTGGAGTGGGGGACAGTTTAATGAAAAACTGTTTTTT
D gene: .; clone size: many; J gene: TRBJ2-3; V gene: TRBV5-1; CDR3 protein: CASKWGSTDTQYF; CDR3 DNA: TGCGCCAGCAAGTGGGGTAGCACAGATACGCAGTATTTT
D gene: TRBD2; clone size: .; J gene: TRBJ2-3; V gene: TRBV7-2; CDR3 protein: CASSFQAGGVDTQYF; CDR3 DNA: TGTGCCAGCAGCTTCCAAGCGGGGGGAGTAGATACGCAGTATTTT